This entry lists 32 T cell receptor beta chains sequenced from one sample in a study of shared clonotypes between healthy human individuals. The repertoire was sequenced with immunoSEQ multiplex PCR; TCRdb's copy has only in-frame clones and lacks some. The sample has fewer than 1.6 million clones; just under 99% are singletons. Sequencing used naive CD4+ T cells sorted from blood. Sample subset: CD45RA+ positively selected. Receptors were obtained from a young man in good health.

The chain couples TRBV2 to TRBJ1-5, with a tentative D call TRBD1 (5 bases). The CDR3 length is 12 residues. V was shortened by 8 bases and J by 6 bases, with 11 bases between the two germline ends. CDR1 is SNHLY and CDR2 is FYNNEI in the germline V gene. CDR3 nucleotide sequence: TGTGCCAGCGCCCCGGGACCTCAGCCCCAGCATTTT. Amino acids: CASAPGPQPQHF.

This sequence joins TRBV19 and TRBJ2-3; 7 positions agree with TRBD2. Germline values: CDR1 LNHDA, CDR2 SQIVND (reference sequence). There are 14 residues in the CDR3. V trimming: 4 bases; J trimming: 6 bases; junction bases outside the gene matches: 7. DNA for the CDR3: TGTGCCAGTAGTAACCTCGGACTAGGCGATACGCAGTATTTT. It is translated as CASSNLGLGDTQYF.

CDR3 sequence reads: CASSQDPRTYTF. The CDR3 DNA reads as TGTGCCAGCAGCCAAGATCCCAGGACCTACACCTTC. The chain employs TRBV14 and TRBJ1-2, with D unresolved. CDR1 and CDR2 from the germline V gene are SGHDN and FVKESK. The CDR3 loop spans 12 amino acids. Trimming took off 0 bases at V and 10 bases at J, with 9 bases between the two ends.

The rearrangement joins TRBV11-3 to TRBJ1-2, with 9 positions matching TRBD1. The V gene's germline CDR1 is SGHNT and CDR2 YENEEA. The CDR3 is 17 amino acids. J gave up 0 bases and V 5 bases, and 10 bases lay outside the gene matches. The CDR3 DNA follows: TGTGCCAGCAGCCGGCTTAGACAGGGGGAGGCTAACTATGGCTACACCTTC. Encoded protein: CASSRLRQGEANYGYTF.

The chain has TRBV7-9 and TRBJ1-3, with D perhaps matching TRBD1 (6 bases). Trimming cost V 0 bases and J 0 bases, with 9 bases left between them. This CDR3 has 16 amino acids. Germline V gene lookup returns CDR1 SEHNR and CDR2 FQNEAQ (reference sequence). CDR3 nucleotide sequence: TGTGCCAGCAGCTTAGCCATCAGGGGCTCTGGAAACACCATATATTTT. This gives the protein CASSLAIRGSGNTIYF.

J is TRBJ1-1 and V is TRBV28, with D possibly TRBD1 on 5 matching bases. The CDR3 spans 17 residues. Germline V gives CDR1 MDHEN, CDR2 SYDVKM. The V gene lost 2 bases and the J gene lost 1 base, with 17 bases spanning the gap. The chain's CDR3 is CASSLEGLWTPNTEAFF. For the CDR3, the DNA is TGTGCCAGCAGTTTAGAGGGTCTTTGGACACCGAACACTGAAGCTTTCTTT.

The rearrangement links TRBV29-1 to TRBJ1-2, with D possibly being TRBD1 (5 bases). Germline values: CDR1 SQVTM, CDR2 ANQGSEA. The V and J ends lost 5 bases and 8 bases respectively, with 15 bases between them. The CDR3 has 12 amino acids. This chain's CDR3 is CSVTGGGGGYTF. The CDR3 nucleotides are TGCAGCGTTACAGGTGGAGGAGGGGGCTACACCTTC.

This clone was seen once. The chain is built from TRBV25-1 and TRBJ2-4; D is unresolved. V lost 1 base, J lost 12 bases, and 10 bases lay in between. CDR3 length: 12 amino acids. CDR1 and CDR2 from the germline V gene are MGHDK and SYGVNS. The CDR3 DNA follows: TGTGCCAGCAGTGAATTAGGAGCCCATCAGTACTTC. This gives the protein CASSELGAHQYF.

On this clone itself: Different DNA sequences within this sample yield the same CDR3. The chain recombines TRBV18 with TRBJ1-3; D gene ambiguous. The CDR3 has 13 amino acids. V was cut by 3 bases and J by 1 base, with 4 bases left in between. From germline, CDR1 is KGHSH and CDR2 LQKENI. CDR3 sequence (DNA): TGTGCCAGCTCACCGATATCTGGAAACACCATATATTTT. It translates to CASSPISGNTIYF.

J is TRBJ2-4 and V is TRBV4-3; TRBD1 matches at 8 bases. The CDR3 spans 16 residues. Germline loops: CDR1 LGHNA, CDR2 YSLEER. V lost 3 bases to trimming and J lost 7 bases; unmatched junction nucleotides: 11. CDR3 amino acids: CASSHDRGTGNNIQYF. Written as DNA, the CDR3 is TGCGCCAGCAGCCACGATCGAGGGACAGGTAATAACATTCAGTACTTC.

This chain uses TRBV18 with TRBJ2-1; D ambiguous. Trimming pared 5 bases from V and 4 bases from J, leaving 6 bases between. This CDR3 has 12 residues. In germline, CDR1 is KGHSH, CDR2 LQKENI. The DNA of the CDR3 is TGTGCCAGCTCAGCCGGGTACAATGAGCAGTTCTTC. The encoded protein is CASSAGYNEQFF.

The chain recombines TRBV4-3 with TRBJ1-5, with a weak D call TRBD1 (5 bases). The CDR3 has 18 residues. V lost 3 bases to trimming and J lost 0 bases, with 18 bases between them. Per germline, CDR1 LGHNA and CDR2 YSLEER. The CDR3 region is CASSQGGSKGHSNQPQHF. The DNA of the CDR3 is TGCGCCAGCAGCCAGGGGGGTTCGAAGGGGCATAGCAATCAGCCCCAGCATTTT.

The CDR3, as DNA: TGTGCCAGCAGCTTGGGACAAATTAACCCGGACGAGCAGTACTTC. This codes for CASSLGQINPDEQYF. The J gene is TRBJ2-7, the V gene TRBV7-9, with D perhaps matching TRBD1 (6 bases). Deletions cut 3 bases from V and 5 bases from J, with 17 bases between. This CDR3 is 15 amino acids long. The germline CDR1 and CDR2 sequences are SEHNR and FQNEAQ (reference sequence).

The rearrangement uses TRBV7-6 and TRBJ2-7, with a weak D call TRBD1 (6 bases). This CDR3 has 15 amino acids. Germline V CDR1 and CDR2: SGHVS, FNYEAQ. The ends were cut back, 6 bases at V and 0 bases at J, with 15 bases in the middle. For the CDR3, the DNA is TGTGCCAGCAGTCTACAGGGCCACAGCTCCTACGAGCAGTACTTC. It specifies CASSLQGHSSYEQYF.

The chain has TRBV28 and TRBJ2-7; the D is unclear. This CDR3 is built from 12 residues. CDR1 MDHEN and CDR2 SYDVKM come from the germline V gene. Trimming removed 5 bases from V and 5 bases from J, with 10 bases in between. The CDR3 spells CASSDKRNEQYF. DNA for the CDR3: TGTGCCAGCAGTGACAAGCGAAACGAGCAGTACTTC.

The V call is TRBV29-1, the J call TRBJ2-3; TRBD2 might be the D (5 bases). The CDR3 spans 12 residues. Germline V CDR1 and CDR2: SQVTM, ANQGSEA. V lost 7 bases and J 6 bases, leaving 14 bases between the germline ends. The DNA of the CDR3 is TGCAGCGCCAGCGGTCTCGGGGATACGCAGTATTTT. This encodes CSASGLGDTQYF.

This sequence joins TRBV7-9 and TRBJ2-7, with no clear D. The CDR3 totals 12 residues. The V and J ends lost 5 bases and 6 bases respectively, with 11 bases between them. CDR1 and CDR2 from the germline V gene are SEHNR and FQNEAQ (reference sequence). CDR3 amino acids: CASSPDPFEQYF. The CDR3 bases are TGTGCCAGCAGCCCCGACCCCTTCGAGCAGTACTTC.

CDR3 region: CSAGTQGAGNTIYF. CDR3 DNA sequence: TGCAGCGCAGGGACACAGGGGGCTGGAAACACCATATATTTT. V is TRBV29-1 and J is TRBJ1-3; 8 nucleotides align to TRBD1. The germline V gene has CDR1 SQVTM and CDR2 ANQGSEA. The J segment lost 2 bases and the V segment lost 7 bases, leaving 7 bases of the junction unmatched. The CDR3 spans 14 residues.

This sequence joins TRBV5-1 and TRBJ1-4; no clear D. The germline V gene encodes CDR1 SGHRS and CDR2 YFSETQ. Trimming took 0 bases from V and 8 from J, leaving 17 bases between them. The CDR3 runs to 16 residues. The DNA of the CDR3 is TGCGCCAGCAGCTTGGCGATTTCATGGGGAGTCGAAAAACTGTTTTTT. Its translation is CASSLAISWGVEKLFF.

In its sample, this clone was seen once. The chain uses TRBV5-1 and TRBJ2-2; 8 bases map to TRBD2. V gave up 4 bases and J gave up 3 bases; unmatched junction bases: 2. Germline CDR1 reads SGHRS; CDR2 reads YFSETQ. The CDR3 extends over 14 amino acids. CDR3 amino acids: CASSKLADTGELFF. CDR3 sequence (DNA): TGCGCCAGCAGCAAACTAGCGGACACCGGGGAGCTGTTTTTT.

The rearrangement links TRBV7-8 to TRBJ1-5, with D perhaps matching TRBD1 (5 bases). V was trimmed by 1 base and J by 4 bases, leaving 11 bases between them. From germline, CDR1 is SGHVS and CDR2 FQNEAQ. This CDR3 spans 15 amino acids. The CDR3 region is CASSLGSDRNQPQHF. CDR3 nucleotide sequence: TGTGCCAGCAGCTTAGGGAGTGACAGAAATCAGCCCCAGCATTTT.

This chain joins TRBV28 and TRBJ2-1; a weak D match, TRBD1 (6 bases). Germline V lookup: CDR1 MDHEN, CDR2 SYDVKM. The CDR3 is 13 residues long. Trimming stripped 4 bases from V and 10 bases from J, with 14 bases between. CDR3 in amino acids: CASSWGGGYEQFF. CDR3 nucleotides: TGTGCCAGCAGTTGGGGTGGGGGCTACGAGCAGTTCTTC.

V is TRBV18 and J is TRBJ2-2; D may correspond to TRBD1 or TRBD2 (5 bases each). Germline V gene sequence: CDR1 KGHSH, CDR2 LQKENI. The V gene lost 6 bases and the J gene lost 7 bases, with 18 bases spanning the gap. CDR3 size: 15 residues. The DNA of the CDR3 is TGTGCCAGCTCCGGGACCGCGCAGGGTCACGGGGAGCTGTTTTTT. Its translation: CASSGTAQGHGELFF. Variable domain in full (rest from reference TRBV18 and TRBJ2-2): NAGVMQNPRHLVRRRGQEARLRCSPMKGHSHVYWYRQLPEEGLKFMVYLQKENIIDESGMPKERFSAEFPKEGPSILRIQQVVRGDSAAYFCASSGTAQGHGELFFGEGSRLTVL.

The CDR3 DNA reads TGTGCCAGCAGTCCCGGGACAGGGATAGCTTTCTTT. It encodes CASSPGTGIAFF. The chain has TRBV28 and TRBJ1-1, with TRBD1 matching over 9 bases. CDR3 length: 12 amino acids. V dropped 5 bases and J dropped 10; count of bases not matched to a gene: 5. CDR1 is MDHEN and CDR2 is SYDVKM in the germline V gene.

This rearrangement joins TRBV18 to TRBJ2-2; D is uncertain. In germline, CDR1 is KGHSH, CDR2 LQKENI. Between the trimmed V and J ends, which lost 6 bases and 1 base, there was a span of 15 bases. This CDR3 region has 16 residues. The DNA of the CDR3 is TGTGCCAGCTCGCATAACACGGTAAAGAACACCGGGGAGCTGTTTTTT. It yields the protein CASSHNTVKNTGELFF.

The chain employs TRBV29-1 and TRBJ2-7, with 10 bases that match TRBD2. V was clipped by 0 bases and J by 2 bases; unmatched bases: 4. CDR1 and CDR2 from the germline V gene are SQVTM and ANQGSEA. CDR3 length equals 15 residues. CDR3 sequence reads: CSVEEASGRPYEQYF. As DNA, the CDR3 is TGCAGCGTTGAAGAAGCTAGCGGGAGACCCTACGAGCAGTACTTC.

The chain joins TRBV6-5 to TRBJ1-3; D is unresolved. Trimming took off 3 bases at V and 4 bases at J, with 16 bases between the two ends. Germline V gives CDR1 MNHEY, CDR2 SVGAGI. This CDR3 contains 16 residues. The CDR3 sequence is CASSYDGWKTGNTIYF. The CDR3 nucleotides read TGTGCCAGCAGTTATGATGGGTGGAAAACGGGAAACACCATATATTTT.

This rearrangement joins TRBV5-1 to TRBJ2-7; 7 bases map to TRBD1. V shed 0 bases, J shed 1 base, and the junction held 10 bases outside the gene matches. Germline lookup yields CDR1 SGHRS and CDR2 YFSETQ. This CDR3 has 17 residues. The CDR3 loop reads CASSLVASRQGSYEQYF. The DNA for the CDR3 is TGCGCCAGCAGCTTGGTGGCTTCGAGACAGGGTTCCTACGAGCAGTACTTC.

This clone is a singleton in its sample. The rearrangement links TRBV5-1 to TRBJ2-7, with D perhaps given as TRBD1 or TRBD2 (5 bases each). V dropped 7 bases and J dropped 0 bases, with 14 bases sitting between them. Germline V CDR1 and CDR2: SGHRS, YFSETQ. The CDR3 consists of 14 residues. This CDR3 is CASGHSESSYEQYF. In nucleotides, the CDR3 is TGCGCCAGCGGACATAGCGAGAGCTCCTACGAGCAGTACTTC.

V gene TRBV5-1 combines with J gene TRBJ1-1, with TRBD1 matching over 7 bases. The CDR3 is 14 amino acids. Germline lookup yields CDR1 SGHRS and CDR2 YFSETQ. Trimming at V came to 4 bases and at J to 1 base, leaving 4 bases not matched to a gene. The CDR3 here is CASSRGDRNTEAFF. Here the CDR3 DNA reads TGCGCCAGCAGCCGCGGGGACAGGAACACTGAAGCTTTCTTT.

The chain joins TRBV5-6 to TRBJ2-2; D not resolved. Between the trimmed V and J ends, which lost 0 bases and 7 bases, there was a span of 13 bases. The CDR3 runs to 15 residues. Germline CDR1 reads SGHDT; CDR2 reads YYEEEE. CDR3 in amino acids: CASSLGTSPLGELFF. CDR3 sequence (DNA): TGTGCCAGCAGCTTGGGAACTTCACCGCTCGGGGAGCTGTTTTTT.

The chain couples TRBV30 to TRBJ2-2; D perhaps matches TRBD2 (5 bases). This CDR3 has 13 amino acids. V gave up 4 bases and J gave up 6 bases, with 12 bases separating them. CDR1 is GTSNPN, CDR2 SVGIG, per germline (reference sequence). The CDR3 spells CAWTGLVPGELFF. CDR3 nucleotide sequence: TGTGCCTGGACTGGACTCGTCCCCGGGGAGCTGTTTTTT.